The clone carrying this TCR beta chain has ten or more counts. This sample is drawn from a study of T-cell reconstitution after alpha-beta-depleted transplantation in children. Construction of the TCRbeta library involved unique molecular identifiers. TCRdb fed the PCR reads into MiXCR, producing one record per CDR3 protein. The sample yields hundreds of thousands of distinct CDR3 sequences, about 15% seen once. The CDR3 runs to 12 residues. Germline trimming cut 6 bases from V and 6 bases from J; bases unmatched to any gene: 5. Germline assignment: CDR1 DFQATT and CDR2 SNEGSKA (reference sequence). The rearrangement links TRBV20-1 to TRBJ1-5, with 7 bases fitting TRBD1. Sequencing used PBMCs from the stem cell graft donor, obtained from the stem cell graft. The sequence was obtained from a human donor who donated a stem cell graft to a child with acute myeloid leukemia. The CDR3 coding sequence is TGCAGTGCGAAGGGGGCTGGTCAGCCCCAGCATTTT. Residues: CSAKGAGQPQHF.